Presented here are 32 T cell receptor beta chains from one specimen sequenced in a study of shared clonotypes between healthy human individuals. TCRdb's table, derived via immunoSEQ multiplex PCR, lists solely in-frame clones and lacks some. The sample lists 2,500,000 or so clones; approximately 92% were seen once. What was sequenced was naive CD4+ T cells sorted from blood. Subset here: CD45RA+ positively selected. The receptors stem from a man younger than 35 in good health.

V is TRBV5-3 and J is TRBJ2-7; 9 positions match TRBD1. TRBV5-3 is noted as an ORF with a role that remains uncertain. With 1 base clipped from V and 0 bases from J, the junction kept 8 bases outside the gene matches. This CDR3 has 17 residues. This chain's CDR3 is CARSLSQGQGHSYEQYF. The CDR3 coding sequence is TGTGCCAGAAGCTTGTCCCAAGGACAGGGGCACTCCTACGAGCAGTACTTC.

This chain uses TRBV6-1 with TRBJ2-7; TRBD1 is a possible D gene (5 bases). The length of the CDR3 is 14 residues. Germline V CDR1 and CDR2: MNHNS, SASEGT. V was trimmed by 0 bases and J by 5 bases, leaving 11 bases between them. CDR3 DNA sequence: TGTGCCAGCAGTGAAGCGGGGCTACTCAACGAGCAGTACTTC. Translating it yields CASSEAGLLNEQYF.

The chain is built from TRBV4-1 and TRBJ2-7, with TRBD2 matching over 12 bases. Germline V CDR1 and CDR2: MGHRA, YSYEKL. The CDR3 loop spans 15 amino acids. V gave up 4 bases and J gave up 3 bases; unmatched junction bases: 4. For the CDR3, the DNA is TGCGCCAGCAGCCGAGGACTAGCGGGGCACTACGAGCAGTACTTC. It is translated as CASSRGLAGHYEQYF.

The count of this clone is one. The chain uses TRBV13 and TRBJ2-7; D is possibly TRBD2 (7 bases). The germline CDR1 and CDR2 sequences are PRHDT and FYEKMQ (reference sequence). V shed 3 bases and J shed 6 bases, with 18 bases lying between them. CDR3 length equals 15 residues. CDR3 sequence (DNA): TGTGCCAGCAGCTTGGCCCCCGCGGGGGCGGTCGAGCAGTACTTC. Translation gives CASSLAPAGAVEQYF.

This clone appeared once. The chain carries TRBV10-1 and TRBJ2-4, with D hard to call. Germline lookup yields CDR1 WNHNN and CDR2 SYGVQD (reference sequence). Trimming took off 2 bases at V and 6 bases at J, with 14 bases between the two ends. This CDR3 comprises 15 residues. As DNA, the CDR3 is TGCGCCAGCAGTGAGAAGGTTGGGCAGCTAAACATTCAGTACTTC. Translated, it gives CASSEKVGQLNIQYF.

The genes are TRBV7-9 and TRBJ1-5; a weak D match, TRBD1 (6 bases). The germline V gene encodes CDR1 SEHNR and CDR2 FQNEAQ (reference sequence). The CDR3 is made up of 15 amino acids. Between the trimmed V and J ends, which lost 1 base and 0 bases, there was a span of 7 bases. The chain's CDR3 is CASSLGDNSNQPQHF. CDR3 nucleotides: TGTGCCAGCAGCTTAGGGGACAATAGCAATCAGCCCCAGCATTTT.

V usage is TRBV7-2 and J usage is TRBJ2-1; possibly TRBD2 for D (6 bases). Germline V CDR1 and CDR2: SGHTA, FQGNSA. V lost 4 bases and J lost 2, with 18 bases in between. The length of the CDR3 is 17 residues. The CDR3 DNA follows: TGTGCCAGCAGCTCCAGTTGGTGGGGGGTCACCTACAATGAGCAGTTCTTC. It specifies CASSSSWWGVTYNEQFF.

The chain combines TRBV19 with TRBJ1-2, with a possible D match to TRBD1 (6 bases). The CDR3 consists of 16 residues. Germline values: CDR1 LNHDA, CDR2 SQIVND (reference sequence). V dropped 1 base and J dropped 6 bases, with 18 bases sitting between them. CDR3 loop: CASSIVHRDKGNGYTF. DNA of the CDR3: TGTGCCAGTAGTATAGTTCACCGGGACAAGGGTAATGGCTACACCTTC.

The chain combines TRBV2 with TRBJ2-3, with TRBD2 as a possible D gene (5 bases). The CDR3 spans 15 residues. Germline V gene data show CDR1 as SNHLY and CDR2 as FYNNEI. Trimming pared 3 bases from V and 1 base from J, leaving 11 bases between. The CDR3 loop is CASSDGNSRTDTQYF. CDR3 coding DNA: TGTGCCAGCAGTGACGGGAACAGCCGCACAGATACGCAGTATTTT.

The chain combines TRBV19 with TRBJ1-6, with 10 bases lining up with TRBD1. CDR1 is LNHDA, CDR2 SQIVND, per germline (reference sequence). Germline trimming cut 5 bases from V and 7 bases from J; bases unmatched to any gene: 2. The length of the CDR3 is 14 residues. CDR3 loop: CASSADRGNSPLHF. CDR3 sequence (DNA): TGTGCCAGTAGTGCGGACAGGGGGAATTCACCCCTCCACTTT.

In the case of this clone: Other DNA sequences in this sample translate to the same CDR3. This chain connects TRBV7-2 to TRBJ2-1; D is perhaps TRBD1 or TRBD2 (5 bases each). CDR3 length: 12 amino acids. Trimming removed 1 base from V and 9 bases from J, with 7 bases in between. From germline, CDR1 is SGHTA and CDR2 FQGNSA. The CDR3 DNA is TGTGCCAGCAGCTTAGTTGGGGGTGAGCAGTTCTTC. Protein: CASSLVGGEQFF.

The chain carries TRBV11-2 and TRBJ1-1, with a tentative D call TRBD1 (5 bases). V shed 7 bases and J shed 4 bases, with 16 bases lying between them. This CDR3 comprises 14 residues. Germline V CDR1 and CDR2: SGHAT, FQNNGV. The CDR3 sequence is CASTPLGRGTEAFF. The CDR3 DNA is TGTGCCAGCACCCCACTGGGGAGGGGCACTGAAGCTTTCTTT.

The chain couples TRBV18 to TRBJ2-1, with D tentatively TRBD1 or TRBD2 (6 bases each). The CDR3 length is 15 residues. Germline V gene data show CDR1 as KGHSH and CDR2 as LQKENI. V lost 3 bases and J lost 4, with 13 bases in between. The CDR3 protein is CASSPNTGTYNEQFF. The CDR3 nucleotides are TGTGCCAGCTCACCGAACACAGGGACTTACAATGAGCAGTTCTTC.

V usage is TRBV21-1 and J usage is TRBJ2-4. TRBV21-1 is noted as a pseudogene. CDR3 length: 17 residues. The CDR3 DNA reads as TGTGCCAGCAGCAAAGATAAGGGAAACCTAGCCAAAAACATTCAGTACTTC. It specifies CASSKDKGNLAKNIQYF.

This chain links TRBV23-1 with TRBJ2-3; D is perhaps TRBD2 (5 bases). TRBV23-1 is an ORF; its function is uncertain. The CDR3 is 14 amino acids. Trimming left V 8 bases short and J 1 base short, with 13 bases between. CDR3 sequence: CASFHLGGTDTQYF. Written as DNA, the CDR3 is TGCGCCAGCTTCCACCTCGGGGGCACAGATACGCAGTATTTT.

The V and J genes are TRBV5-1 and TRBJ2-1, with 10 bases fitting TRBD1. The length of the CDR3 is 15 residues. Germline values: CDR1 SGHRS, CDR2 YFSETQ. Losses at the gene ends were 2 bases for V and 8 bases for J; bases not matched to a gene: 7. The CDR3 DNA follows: TGCGCCAGCAGCTTAACCGGGACAGGGGTGCATGAGCAGTTCTTC. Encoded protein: CASSLTGTGVHEQFF.

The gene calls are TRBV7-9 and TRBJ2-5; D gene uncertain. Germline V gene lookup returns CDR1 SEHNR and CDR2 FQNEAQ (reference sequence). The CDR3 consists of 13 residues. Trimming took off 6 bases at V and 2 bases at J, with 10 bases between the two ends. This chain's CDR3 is CASRVDTQETQYF. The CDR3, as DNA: TGTGCCAGCAGAGTTGACACACAAGAGACCCAGTACTTC. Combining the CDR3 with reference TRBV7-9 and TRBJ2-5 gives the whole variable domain DTGVSQNPRHKITKRGQNVTFRCDPISEHNRLYWYRQTLGQGPEFLTYFQNEAQLEKSRLLSDRFSAERPKGSFSTLEIQRTEQGDSAMYLCASRVDTQETQYFGPGTRLLVL.

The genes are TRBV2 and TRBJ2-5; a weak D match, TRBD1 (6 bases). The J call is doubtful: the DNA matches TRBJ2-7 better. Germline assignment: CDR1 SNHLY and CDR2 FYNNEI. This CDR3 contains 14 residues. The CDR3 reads CASSRDNFSYEQYF. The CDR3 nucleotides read TGTGCCAGCAGTAGGGACAACTTCTCCTACGAGCAGTACTTC.

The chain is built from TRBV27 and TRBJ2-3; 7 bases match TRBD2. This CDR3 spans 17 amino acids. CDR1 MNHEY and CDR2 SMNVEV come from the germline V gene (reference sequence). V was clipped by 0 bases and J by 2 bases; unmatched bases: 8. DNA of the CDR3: TGTGCCAGCAGTTTATCGGTCCTAGCGGAGCCCACAGATACGCAGTATTTT. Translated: CASSLSVLAEPTDTQYF.

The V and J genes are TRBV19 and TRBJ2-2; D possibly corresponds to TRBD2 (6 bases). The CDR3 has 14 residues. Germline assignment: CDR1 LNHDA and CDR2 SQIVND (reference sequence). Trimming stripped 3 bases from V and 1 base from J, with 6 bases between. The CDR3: CASSMGGNTGELFF. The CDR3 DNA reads TGTGCCAGTAGTATGGGAGGGAACACCGGGGAGCTGTTTTTT.

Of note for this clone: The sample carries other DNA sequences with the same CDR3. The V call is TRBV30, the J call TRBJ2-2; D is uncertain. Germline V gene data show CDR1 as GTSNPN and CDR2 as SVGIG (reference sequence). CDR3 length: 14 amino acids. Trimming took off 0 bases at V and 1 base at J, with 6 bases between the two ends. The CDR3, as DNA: TGTGCCTGGAGTGTTGACCTGAACACCGGGGAGCTGTTTTTT. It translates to CAWSVDLNTGELFF.

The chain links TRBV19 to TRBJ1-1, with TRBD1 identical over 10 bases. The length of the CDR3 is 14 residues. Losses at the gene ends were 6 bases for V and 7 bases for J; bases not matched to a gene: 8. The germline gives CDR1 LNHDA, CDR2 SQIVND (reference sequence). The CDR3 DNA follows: TGTGCCAGTAGATGGACAGGGGGAATTCATGAAGCTTTCTTT. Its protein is CASRWTGGIHEAFF.

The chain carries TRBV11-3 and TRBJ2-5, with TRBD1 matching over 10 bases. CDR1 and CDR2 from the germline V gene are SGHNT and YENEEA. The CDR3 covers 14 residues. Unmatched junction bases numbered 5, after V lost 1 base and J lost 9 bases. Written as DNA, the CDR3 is TGTGCCAGCAGCTTAGGGGGGACAGGGGAGTCCCAGTACTTC. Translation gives CASSLGGTGESQYF.

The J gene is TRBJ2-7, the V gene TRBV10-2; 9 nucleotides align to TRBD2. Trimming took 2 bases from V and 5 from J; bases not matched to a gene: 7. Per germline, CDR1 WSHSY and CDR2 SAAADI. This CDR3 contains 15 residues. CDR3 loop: CASSEAGGPGDEQYF. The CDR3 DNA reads TGCGCCAGCAGTGAGGCGGGGGGGCCGGGGGACGAGCAGTACTTC.

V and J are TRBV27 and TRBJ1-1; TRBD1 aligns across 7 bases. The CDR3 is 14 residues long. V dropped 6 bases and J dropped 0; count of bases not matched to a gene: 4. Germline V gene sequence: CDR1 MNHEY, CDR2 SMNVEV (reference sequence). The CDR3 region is CASSRQGMNTEAFF. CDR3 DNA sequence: TGTGCCAGCAGCCGACAGGGAATGAACACTGAAGCTTTCTTT.

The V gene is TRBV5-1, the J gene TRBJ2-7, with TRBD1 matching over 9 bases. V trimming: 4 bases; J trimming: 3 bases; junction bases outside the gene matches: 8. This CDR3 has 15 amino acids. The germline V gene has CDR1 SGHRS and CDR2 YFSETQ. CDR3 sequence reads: CASSVGQGGNYEQYF. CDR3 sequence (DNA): TGCGCCAGCAGCGTGGGACAGGGTGGAAACTACGAGCAGTACTTC.

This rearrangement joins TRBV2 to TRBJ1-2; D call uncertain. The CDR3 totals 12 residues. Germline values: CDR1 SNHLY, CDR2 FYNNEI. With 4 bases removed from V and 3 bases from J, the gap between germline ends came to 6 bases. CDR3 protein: CASSATDYGYTF. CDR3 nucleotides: TGTGCCAGCAGTGCCACGGACTATGGCTACACCTTC.

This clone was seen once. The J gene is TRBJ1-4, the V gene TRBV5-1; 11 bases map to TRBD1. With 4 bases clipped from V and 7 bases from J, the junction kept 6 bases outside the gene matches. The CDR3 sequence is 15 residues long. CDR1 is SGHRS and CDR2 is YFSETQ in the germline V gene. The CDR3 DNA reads TGCGCCAGCAGCATCGGACAGGGGGCAGGTGAAAAACTGTTTTTT. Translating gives CASSIGQGAGEKLFF.

In nucleotides, the CDR3 is TGTGCCAGCAATGGGGATGAGAATCTTAACTATGGCTACACCTTC. Encoded protein: CASNGDENLNYGYTF. This sequence joins TRBV2 and TRBJ1-2; D gene ambiguous. Trimming removed 7 bases from V and 1 base from J, with 16 bases in between. CDR1 and CDR2 from the germline V gene are SNHLY and FYNNEI. The CDR3 has 15 amino acids.

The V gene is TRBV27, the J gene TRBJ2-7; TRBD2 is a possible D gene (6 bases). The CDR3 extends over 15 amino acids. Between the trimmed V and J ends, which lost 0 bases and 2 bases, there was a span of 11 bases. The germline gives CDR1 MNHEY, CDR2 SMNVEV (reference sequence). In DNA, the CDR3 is TGTGCCAGCAGTTTATCCGGAGGGGAAGCCTACGAGCAGTACTTC. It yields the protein CASSLSGGEAYEQYF.

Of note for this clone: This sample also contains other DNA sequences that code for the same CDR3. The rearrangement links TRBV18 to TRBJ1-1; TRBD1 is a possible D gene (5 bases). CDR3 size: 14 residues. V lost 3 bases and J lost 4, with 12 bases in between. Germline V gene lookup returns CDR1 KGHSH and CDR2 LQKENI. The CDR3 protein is CASSPGQGSTEAFF. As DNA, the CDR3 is TGTGCCAGCTCACCCGGGCAGGGTAGCACTGAAGCTTTCTTT.

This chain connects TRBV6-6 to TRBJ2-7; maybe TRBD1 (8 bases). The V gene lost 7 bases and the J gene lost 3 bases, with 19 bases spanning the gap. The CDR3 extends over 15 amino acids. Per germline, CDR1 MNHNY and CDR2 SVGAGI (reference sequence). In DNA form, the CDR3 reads TGTGCCAGCACCACGACAGGGGAGGGAGTCTACGAGCAGTACTTC. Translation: CASTTTGEGVYEQYF.